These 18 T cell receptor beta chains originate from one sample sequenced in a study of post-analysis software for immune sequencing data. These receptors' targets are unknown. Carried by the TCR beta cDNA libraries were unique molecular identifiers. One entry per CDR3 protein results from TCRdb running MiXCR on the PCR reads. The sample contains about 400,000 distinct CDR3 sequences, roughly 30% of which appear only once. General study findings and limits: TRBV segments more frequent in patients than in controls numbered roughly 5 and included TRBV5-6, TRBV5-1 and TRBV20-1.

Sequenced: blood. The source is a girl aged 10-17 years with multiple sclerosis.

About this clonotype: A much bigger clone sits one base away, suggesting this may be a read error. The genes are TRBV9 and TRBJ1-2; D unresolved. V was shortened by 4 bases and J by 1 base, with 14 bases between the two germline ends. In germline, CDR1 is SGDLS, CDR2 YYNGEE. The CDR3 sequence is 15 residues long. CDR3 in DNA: TGTGCCAGCAGCTCCTCTGGCGGGGTTAACTATGGCTACACCTTC. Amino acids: CASSSSGGVNYGYTF.

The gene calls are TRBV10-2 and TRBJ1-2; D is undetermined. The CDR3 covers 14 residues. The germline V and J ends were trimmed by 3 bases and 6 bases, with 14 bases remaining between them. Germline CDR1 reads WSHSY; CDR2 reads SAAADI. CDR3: CASSDMQTIDGYTF. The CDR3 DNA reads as TGCGCCAGCAGTGATATGCAGACAATTGATGGCTACACCTTC.

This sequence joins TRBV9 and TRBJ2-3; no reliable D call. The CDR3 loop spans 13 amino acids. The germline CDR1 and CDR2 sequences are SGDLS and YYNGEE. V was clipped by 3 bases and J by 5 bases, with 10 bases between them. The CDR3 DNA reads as TGTGCCAGCAGCGCCAGTTCCGGAGATACGCAGTATTTT. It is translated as CASSASSGDTQYF.

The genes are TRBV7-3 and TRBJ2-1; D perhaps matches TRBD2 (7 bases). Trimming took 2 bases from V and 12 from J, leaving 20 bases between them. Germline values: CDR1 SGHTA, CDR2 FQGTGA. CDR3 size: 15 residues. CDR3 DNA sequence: TGTGCCAGCAGCTTAGGAGTAGTGGGGGGGCTAGGGCAGTTCTTC. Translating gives CASSLGVVGGLGQFF. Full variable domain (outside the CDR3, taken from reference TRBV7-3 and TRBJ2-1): GAGVSQTPSNKVTEKGKYVELRCDPISGHTALYWYRQSLGQGPEFLIYFQGTGAADDSGLPNDRFFAVRPEGSVSTLKIQRTERGDSAVYLCASSLGVVGGLGQFFGPGTRLTVL.

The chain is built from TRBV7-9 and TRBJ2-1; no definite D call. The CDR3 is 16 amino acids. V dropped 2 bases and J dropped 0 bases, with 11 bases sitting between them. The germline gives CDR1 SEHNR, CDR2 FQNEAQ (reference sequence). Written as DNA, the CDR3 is TGTGCCAGCAGCTTATTACGGCTAAGCTCCTACAATGAGCAGTTCTTC. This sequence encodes CASSLLRLSSYNEQFF.

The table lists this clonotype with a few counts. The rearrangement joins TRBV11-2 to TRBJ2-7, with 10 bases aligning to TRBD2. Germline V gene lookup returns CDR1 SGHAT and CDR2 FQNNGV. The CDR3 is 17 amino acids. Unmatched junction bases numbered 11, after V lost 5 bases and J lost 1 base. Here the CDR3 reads CASSPRAGGVRSYEQYF. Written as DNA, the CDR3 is TGTGCCAGCAGCCCCCGAGCGGGGGGGGTTCGATCCTACGAGCAGTACTTC. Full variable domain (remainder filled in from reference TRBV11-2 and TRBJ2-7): EAGVAQSPRYKIIEKRQSVAFWCNPISGHATLYWYQQILGQGPKLLIQFQNNGVVDDSQLPKDRFSAERLKGVDSTLKIQPAKLEDSAVYLCASSPRAGGVRSYEQYFGPGTRLTVT.

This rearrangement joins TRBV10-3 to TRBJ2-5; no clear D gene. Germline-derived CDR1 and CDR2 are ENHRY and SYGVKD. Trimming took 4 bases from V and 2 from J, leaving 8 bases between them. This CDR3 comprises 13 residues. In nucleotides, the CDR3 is TGTGCCATCAGTGGGGCAGTTCAAGAGACCCAGTACTTC. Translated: CAISGAVQETQYF.

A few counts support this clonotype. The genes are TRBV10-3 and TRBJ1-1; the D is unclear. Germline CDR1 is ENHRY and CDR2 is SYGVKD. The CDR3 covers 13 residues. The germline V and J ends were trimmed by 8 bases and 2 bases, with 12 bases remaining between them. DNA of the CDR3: TGTGCCATCCAAGAACAGTACAACACTGAAGCTTTCTTT. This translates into CAIQEQYNTEAFF.

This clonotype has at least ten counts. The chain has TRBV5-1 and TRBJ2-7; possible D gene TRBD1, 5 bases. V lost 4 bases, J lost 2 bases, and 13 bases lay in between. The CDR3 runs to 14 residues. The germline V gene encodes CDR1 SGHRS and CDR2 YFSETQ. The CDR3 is CASSPQGQTYEQYF. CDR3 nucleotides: TGCGCCAGCAGCCCGCAGGGCCAAACCTACGAGCAGTACTTC. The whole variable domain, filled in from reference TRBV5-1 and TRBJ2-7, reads KAGVTQTPRYLIKTRGQQVTLSCSPISGHRSVSWYQQTPGQGLQFLFEYFSETQRNKGNFPGRFSGRQFSNSRSEMNVSTLELGDSALYLCASSPQGQTYEQYFGPGTRLTVT.

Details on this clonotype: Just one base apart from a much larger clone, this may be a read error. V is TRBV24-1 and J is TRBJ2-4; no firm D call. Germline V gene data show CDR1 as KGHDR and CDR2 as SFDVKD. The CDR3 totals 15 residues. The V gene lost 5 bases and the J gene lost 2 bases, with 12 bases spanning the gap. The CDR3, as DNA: TGTGCCACCAGTGTCATACTGGGCCCCAAAAACATTCAGTACTTC. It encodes CATSVILGPKNIQYF.

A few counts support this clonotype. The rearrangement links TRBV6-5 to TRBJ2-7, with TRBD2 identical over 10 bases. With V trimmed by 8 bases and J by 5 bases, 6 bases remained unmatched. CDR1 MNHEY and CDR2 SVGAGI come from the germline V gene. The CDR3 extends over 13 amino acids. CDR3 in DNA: TGTGCCAGCCGTAGCGGGGGGCATAACGAGCAGTACTTC. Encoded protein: CASRSGGHNEQYF.

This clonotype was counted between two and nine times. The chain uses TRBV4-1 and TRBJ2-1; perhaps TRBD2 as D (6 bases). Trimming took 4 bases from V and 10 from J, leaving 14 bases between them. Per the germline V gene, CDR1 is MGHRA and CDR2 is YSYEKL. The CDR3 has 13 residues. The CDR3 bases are TGCGCCAGCAGCCGAGGCGGGGTCTCAGAGCAGTTCTTC. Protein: CASSRGGVSEQFF.

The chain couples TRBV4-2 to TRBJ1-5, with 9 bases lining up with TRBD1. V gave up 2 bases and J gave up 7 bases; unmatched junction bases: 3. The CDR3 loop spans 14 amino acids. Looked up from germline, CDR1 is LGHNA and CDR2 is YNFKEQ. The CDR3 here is CASSQRTGDQPQHF. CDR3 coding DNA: TGTGCCAGCAGCCAACGGACAGGGGACCAGCCCCAGCATTTT.

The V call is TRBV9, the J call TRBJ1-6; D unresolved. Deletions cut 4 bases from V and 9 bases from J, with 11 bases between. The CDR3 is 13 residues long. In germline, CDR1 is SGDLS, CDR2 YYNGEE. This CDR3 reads CASSPPGSSPLHF. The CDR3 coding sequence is TGTGCCAGCAGCCCGCCAGGTAGTTCACCCCTCCACTTT.

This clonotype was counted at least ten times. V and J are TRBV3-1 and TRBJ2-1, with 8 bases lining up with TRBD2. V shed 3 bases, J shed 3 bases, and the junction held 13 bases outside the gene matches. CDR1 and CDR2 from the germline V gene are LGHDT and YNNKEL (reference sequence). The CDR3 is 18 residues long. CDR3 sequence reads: CASSHRRSGLAGYNEQFF. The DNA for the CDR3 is TGTGCCAGCAGCCACCGCCGATCCGGGCTAGCGGGCTACAATGAGCAGTTCTTC.

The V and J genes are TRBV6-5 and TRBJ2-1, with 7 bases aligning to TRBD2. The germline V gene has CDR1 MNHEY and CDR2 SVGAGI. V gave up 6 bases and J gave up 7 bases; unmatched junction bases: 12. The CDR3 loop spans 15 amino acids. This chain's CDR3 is CASSPGAGLLNEQFF. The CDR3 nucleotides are TGTGCCAGCAGCCCGGGAGCGGGGTTGTTAAATGAGCAGTTCTTC.

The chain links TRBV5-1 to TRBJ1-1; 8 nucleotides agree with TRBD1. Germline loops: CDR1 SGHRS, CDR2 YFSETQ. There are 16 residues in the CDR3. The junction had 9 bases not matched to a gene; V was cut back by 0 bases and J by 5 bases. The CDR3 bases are TGCGCCAGCAGCTTGGTAGCAGGGGGCGCTTTGACTGAAGCTTTCTTT. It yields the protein CASSLVAGGALTEAFF.

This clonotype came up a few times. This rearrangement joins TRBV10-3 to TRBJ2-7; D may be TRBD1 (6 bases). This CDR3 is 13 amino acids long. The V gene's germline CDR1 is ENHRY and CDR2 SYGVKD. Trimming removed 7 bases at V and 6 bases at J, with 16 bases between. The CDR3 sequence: CAIMNREYGEQYF. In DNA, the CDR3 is TGTGCCATCATGAACAGGGAGTATGGCGAGCAGTACTTC.